The clone carrying this T cell receptor beta chain was recorded many times. Its antigen is not known. The data are from a study of T-cell memory formation after mild COVID-19. For the study at large: TCR clusters largely stayed donor specific.

TCRdb processed the 5' RACE reads anew with MiXCR; each CDR3 protein has one entry. In the table there are 200,000 to 300,000 distinct CDR3 sequences, 15% of which are singletons. Study-wide results and limits: CD4+ contracting clones were found mainly in CM and EM, and CD8+ ones in EMRA. Proof of SARS-CoV-2 specificity was absent for the second-wave clones that crested on day 37.

Input material: PBMCs or a T cell subset sorted from them (not recorded which). This sequence was found in an adult woman who had mild COVID-19 (a few samples of this study predate the infection). Cell type and time point are not known.

DNA of the CDR3: TGCGCCAGCAGCCACGGGACAGGGAATGAAAAACTGTTTTTT. Encoded protein: CASSHGTGNEKLFF. V is TRBV5-1 and J is TRBJ1-4, with 9 bases fitting TRBD1. Trimming at V came to 4 bases and at J to 5 bases, leaving 3 bases not matched to a gene. This CDR3 comprises 14 residues. Looked up from germline, CDR1 is SGHRS and CDR2 is YFSETQ.